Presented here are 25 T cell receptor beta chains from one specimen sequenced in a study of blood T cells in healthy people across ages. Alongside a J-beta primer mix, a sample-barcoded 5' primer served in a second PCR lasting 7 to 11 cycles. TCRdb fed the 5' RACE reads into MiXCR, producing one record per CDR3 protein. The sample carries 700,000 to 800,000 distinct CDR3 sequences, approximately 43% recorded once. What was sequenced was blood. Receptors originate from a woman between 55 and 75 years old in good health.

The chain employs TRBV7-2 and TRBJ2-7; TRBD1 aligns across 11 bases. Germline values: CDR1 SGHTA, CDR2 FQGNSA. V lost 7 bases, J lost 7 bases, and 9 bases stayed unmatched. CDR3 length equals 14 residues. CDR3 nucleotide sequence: TGTGCCAGCACCGTAGGACAGGGGGCGTGGGAGCAGTACTTC. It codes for CASTVGQGAWEQYF.

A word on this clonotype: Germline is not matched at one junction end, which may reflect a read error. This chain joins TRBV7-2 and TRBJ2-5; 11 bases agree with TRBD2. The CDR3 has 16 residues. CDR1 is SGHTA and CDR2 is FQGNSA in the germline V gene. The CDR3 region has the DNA TGTGCCAGCAGCCACCGACTAGCGGGGACCCAAGAGGCCCAGTACTTC. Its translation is CASSHRLAGTQEAQYF.

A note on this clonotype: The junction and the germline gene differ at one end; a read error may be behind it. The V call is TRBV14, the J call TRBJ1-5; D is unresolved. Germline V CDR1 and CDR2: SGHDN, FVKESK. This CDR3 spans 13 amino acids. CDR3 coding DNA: TGTGCCAGCAGCCAGAGAAGCAATCAACCCCAGCATTTT. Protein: CASSQRSNQPQHF.

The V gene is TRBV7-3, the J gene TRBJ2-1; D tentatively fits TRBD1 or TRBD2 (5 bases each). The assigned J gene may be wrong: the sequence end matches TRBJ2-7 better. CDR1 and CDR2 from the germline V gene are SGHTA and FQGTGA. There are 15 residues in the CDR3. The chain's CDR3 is CASSLGDRPAHEQYF. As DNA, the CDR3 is TGTGCCAGCAGCTTAGGGGACCGACCAGCCCACGAGCAGTACTTC.

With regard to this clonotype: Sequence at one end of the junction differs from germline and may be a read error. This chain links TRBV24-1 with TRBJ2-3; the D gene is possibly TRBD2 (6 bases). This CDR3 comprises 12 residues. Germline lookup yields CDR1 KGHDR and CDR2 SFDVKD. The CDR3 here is CTTSDAGGAQYF. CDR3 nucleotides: TGTACCACCAGTGATGCCGGGGGTGCTCAGTATTTT.

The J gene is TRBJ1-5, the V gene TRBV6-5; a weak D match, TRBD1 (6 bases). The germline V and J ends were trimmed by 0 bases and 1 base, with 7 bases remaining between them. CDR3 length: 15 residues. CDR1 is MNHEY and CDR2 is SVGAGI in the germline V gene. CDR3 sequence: CASSYSRGSNQPQHF. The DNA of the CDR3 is TGTGCCAGCAGTTACTCTAGGGGGAGCAATCAGCCCCAGCATTTT.

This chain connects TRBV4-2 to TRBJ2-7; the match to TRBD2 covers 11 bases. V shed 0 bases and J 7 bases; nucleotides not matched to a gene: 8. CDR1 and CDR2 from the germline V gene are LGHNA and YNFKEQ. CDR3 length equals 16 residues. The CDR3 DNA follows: TGTGCCAGCAGCCAAGAAGAGGGGACTAGCGGCAATGAGCAGTACTTC. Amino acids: CASSQEEGTSGNEQYF.

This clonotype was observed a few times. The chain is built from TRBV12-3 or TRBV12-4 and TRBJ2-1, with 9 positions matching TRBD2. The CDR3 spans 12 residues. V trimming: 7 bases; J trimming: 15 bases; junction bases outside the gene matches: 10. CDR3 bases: TGTGCCAGCACCTTTAGGGGGACTAGCCTGTTCTTC. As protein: CASTFRGTSLFF.

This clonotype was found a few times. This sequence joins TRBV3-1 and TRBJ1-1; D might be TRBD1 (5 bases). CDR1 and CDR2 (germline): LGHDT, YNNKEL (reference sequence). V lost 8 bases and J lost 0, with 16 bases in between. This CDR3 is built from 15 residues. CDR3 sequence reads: CASGGGGALNTEAFF. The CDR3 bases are TGTGCCAGCGGGGGTGGTGGGGCTTTGAACACTGAAGCTTTCTTT.

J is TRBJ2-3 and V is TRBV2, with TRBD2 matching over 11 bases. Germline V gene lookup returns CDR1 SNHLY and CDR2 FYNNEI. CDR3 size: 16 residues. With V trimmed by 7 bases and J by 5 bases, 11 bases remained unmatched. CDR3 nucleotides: TGTGCCAGCACTGGCTTAGCGGGGGGGCTTGAAGATACGCAGTATTTT. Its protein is CASTGLAGGLEDTQYF.

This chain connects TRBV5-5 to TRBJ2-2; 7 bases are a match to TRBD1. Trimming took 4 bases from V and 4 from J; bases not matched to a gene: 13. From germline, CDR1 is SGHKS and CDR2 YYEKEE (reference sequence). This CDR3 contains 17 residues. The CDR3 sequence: CASSQPTGWGPTGELFF. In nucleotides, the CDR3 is TGTGCCAGCAGCCAACCGACAGGGTGGGGGCCCACCGGGGAGCTGTTTTTT.

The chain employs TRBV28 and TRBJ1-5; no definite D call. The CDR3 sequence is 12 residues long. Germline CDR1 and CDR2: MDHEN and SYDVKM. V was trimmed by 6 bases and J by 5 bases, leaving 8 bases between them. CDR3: CASRLLDQPQHF. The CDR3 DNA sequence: TGTGCCAGCAGGTTGCTGGATCAGCCCCAGCATTTT.

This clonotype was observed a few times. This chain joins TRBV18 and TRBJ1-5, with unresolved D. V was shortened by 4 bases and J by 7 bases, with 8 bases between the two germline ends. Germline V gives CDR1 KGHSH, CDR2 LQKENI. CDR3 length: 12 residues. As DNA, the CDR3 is TGTGCCAGCTCACACAACGAACAGCCCCAGCATTTT. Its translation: CASSHNEQPQHF.

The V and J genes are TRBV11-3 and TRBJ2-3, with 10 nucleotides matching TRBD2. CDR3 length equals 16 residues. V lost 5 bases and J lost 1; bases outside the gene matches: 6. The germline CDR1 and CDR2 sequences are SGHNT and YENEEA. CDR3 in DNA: TGTGCCAGCAGCGTCTCCGGGACTAGCGGCACAGATACGCAGTATTTT. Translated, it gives CASSVSGTSGTDTQYF.

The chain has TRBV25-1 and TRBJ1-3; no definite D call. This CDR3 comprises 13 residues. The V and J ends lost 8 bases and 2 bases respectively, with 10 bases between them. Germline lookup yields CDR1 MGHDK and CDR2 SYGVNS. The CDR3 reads CASVGFTGNTIYF. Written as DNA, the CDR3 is TGTGCCAGCGTGGGCTTCACTGGAAACACCATATATTTT.

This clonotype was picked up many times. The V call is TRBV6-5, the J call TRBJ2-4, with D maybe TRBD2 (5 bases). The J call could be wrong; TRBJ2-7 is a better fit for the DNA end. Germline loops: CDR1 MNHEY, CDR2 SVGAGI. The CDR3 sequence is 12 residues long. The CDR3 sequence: CASSTTSSEQYF. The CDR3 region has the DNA TGTGCCAGCAGTACCACTAGTTCCGAGCAGTACTTC.

CDR3 DNA sequence: TGTGCCAGCAGCTTGGACTGGGAGGAGACCCAGTACTTC. Its translation: CASSLDWEETQYF. This chain links TRBV5-6 with TRBJ2-5, with D possibly TRBD2 on 5 matching bases. CDR3 length: 13 residues. Trimming stripped 0 bases from V and 5 bases from J, with 8 bases between. CDR1 is SGHDT, CDR2 YYEEEE, per germline.

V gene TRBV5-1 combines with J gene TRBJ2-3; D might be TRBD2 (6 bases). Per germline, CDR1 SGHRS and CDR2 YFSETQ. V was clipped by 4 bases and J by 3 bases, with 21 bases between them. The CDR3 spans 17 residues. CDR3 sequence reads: CASSRKKTSVSTDTQYF. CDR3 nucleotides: TGCGCCAGCAGCCGGAAGAAGACTAGTGTATCGACAGATACGCAGTATTTT.

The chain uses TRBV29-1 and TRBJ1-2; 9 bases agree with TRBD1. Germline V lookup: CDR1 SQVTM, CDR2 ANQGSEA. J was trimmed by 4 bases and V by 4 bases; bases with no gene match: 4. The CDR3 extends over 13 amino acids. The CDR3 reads CSVGGTGLYGYTF. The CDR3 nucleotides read TGCAGCGTTGGGGGGACAGGGCTCTATGGCTACACCTTC.

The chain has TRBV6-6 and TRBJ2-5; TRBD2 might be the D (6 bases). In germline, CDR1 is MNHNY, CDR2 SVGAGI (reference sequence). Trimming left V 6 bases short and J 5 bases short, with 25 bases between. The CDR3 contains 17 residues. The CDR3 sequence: CASRGPGLPPSGETQYF. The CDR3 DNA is TGTGCCAGCAGGGGACCGGGACTTCCCCCTTCCGGCGAGACCCAGTACTTC.

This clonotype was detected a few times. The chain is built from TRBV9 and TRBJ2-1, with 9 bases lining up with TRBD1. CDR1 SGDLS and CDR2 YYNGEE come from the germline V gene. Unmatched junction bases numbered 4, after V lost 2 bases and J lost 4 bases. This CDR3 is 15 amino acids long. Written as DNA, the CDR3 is TGTGCCAGCAGCGTTACCGGGACAGGGTACAATGAGCAGTTCTTC. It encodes CASSVTGTGYNEQFF.

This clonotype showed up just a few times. CDR3 bases: TGTGCCAGCAGCCAACCTCTGACAGTGTACAATGAGCAGTTCTTC. It specifies CASSQPLTVYNEQFF. This rearrangement joins TRBV3-1 to TRBJ2-1; D is perhaps TRBD1 (5 bases). This CDR3 spans 15 amino acids. From germline, CDR1 is LGHDT and CDR2 YNNKEL (reference sequence). The V gene lost 2 bases and the J gene lost 4 bases, with 12 bases spanning the gap.

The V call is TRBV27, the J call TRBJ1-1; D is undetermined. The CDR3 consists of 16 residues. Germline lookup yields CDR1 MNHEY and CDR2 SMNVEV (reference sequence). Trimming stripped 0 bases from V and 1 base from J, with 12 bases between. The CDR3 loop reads CASSLSRQRSNTEAFF. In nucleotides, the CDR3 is TGTGCCAGCAGTTTATCTCGGCAGCGGTCGAACACTGAAGCTTTCTTT.

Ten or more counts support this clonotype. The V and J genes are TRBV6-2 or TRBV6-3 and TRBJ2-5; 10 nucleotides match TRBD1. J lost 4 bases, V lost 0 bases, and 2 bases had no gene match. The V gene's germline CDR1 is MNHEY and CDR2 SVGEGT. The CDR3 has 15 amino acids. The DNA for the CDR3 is TGTGCCAGCAGTTACTCGACAGGGGGCTTAGAGACCCAGTACTTC. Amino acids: CASSYSTGGLETQYF.

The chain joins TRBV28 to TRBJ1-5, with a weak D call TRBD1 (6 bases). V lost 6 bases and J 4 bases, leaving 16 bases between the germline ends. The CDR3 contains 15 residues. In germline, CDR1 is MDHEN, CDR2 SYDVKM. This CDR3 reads CASSPGQAVNQPQHF. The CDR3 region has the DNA TGTGCCAGCAGCCCGGGACAAGCTGTTAATCAGCCCCAGCATTTT.